Listed here are 19 T cell receptor beta chains from one sample, sequenced in a study of response to subunit inactivated influenza vaccine. Via MiXCR, TCRdb re-called the RT-PCR reads, giving one row per CDR3 protein. The table records about 480,000 distinct CDR3 sequences, roughly 13% of them present only once. This material consisted of PBMCs from blood, taken 45 days after vaccination. These receptors were obtained from a man aged 50-60 years who received an inactivated influenza vaccine.

CDR3 amino acids: CASSSIQDSGGGETQYF. Written as DNA, the CDR3 is TGCGCCAGCAGTTCCATCCAGGACAGTGGCGGGGGAGAGACCCAGTACTTC. The chain couples TRBV5-1 to TRBJ2-5; D perhaps matches TRBD2 (7 bases). Per the germline V gene, CDR1 is SGHRS and CDR2 is YFSETQ. Trimming took 5 bases from V and 4 from J, leaving 24 bases between them. The CDR3 has 17 amino acids.

This clonotype has at least ten counts. The chain is built from TRBV10-3 and TRBJ2-1, with a possible D match to TRBD1 (5 bases). The V and J ends lost 9 bases and 8 bases respectively, with 20 bases between them. The CDR3 runs to 14 residues. The V gene's germline CDR1 is ENHRY and CDR2 SYGVKD. In DNA form, the CDR3 reads TGTGCCATTCAGCAGGGATTTGGTTTGCATGAGCAGTTCTTC. Translation: CAIQQGFGLHEQFF.

A few counts support this clonotype. This chain uses TRBV11-2 with TRBJ1-2; a weak D match, TRBD1 (6 bases). This CDR3 has 15 residues. V was clipped by 0 bases and J by 6 bases, with 14 bases between them. Germline V lookup: CDR1 SGHAT, CDR2 FQNNGV. CDR3 in amino acids: CASSLDGQISDGYTF. The CDR3, as DNA: TGTGCCAGCAGCTTAGACGGACAGATTTCTGATGGCTACACCTTC.

DNA of the CDR3: TGTGCCAGCTCCCCCAGCTTATCCCTTCCGGGACTAGCGGCGAGGGAGCAGTACTTC. As protein: CASSPSLSLPGLAAREQYF. V gene TRBV18 combines with J gene TRBJ2-7; 11 positions agree with TRBD2. This CDR3 spans 19 amino acids. Trimming removed 6 bases from V and 7 bases from J; junction bases left unmatched: 23. CDR1 is KGHSH and CDR2 is LQKENI in the germline V gene.

This clonotype appeared a few times. The gene calls are TRBV5-1 and TRBJ1-2, with D possibly matching TRBD1 (6 bases). The V end was cut by 2 bases, the J end by 4 bases, with 15 bases between. The CDR3 is 15 residues long. Germline CDR1 reads SGHRS; CDR2 reads YFSETQ. The CDR3 reads CASSFSIQGPYGYTF. DNA for the CDR3: TGCGCCAGCAGCTTCAGCATACAGGGTCCCTATGGCTACACCTTC.

CDR3 loop: CASSLDPRRGGAAVNEQFF. The CDR3 nucleotides read TGCGCCAGCAGCCTCGACCCACGGCGCGGGGGGGCGGCGGTCAATGAGCAGTTCTTC. The chain links TRBV5-1 to TRBJ2-1; TRBD2 matches 9 bases. The germline gives CDR1 SGHRS, CDR2 YFSETQ. The CDR3 totals 19 residues. With 4 bases clipped from V and 6 bases from J, the junction kept 20 bases outside the gene matches.

In this sample, this clonotype turned up a few times. Here the CDR3 reads CASKVGRTEETQYF. CDR3 in DNA: TGCGCCAGCAAAGTGGGTCGGACCGAAGAGACCCAGTACTTC. The rearrangement uses TRBV5-1 and TRBJ2-5; D is undetermined. CDR1 and CDR2 from the germline V gene are SGHRS and YFSETQ. The V and J ends lost 6 bases and 3 bases respectively, with 15 bases between them. CDR3 length: 14 residues.

This clonotype was recorded a few times. This chain connects TRBV12-3 or TRBV12-4 to TRBJ2-2; D is possibly TRBD1 (6 bases). The CDR3 extends over 16 amino acids. The ends were cut back, 6 bases at V and 2 bases at J, with 16 bases in the middle. In nucleotides, the CDR3 is TGTGCCAGCAGCCAGAAGATAGGGGGAAACACCGGGGAGCTGTTTTTT. Translated: CASSQKIGGNTGELFF.

This clonotype has just a few counts. The chain is built from TRBV11-1 and TRBJ2-1; 12 bases are shared with TRBD2. V trimming: 1 base; J trimming: 0 bases; junction bases outside the gene matches: 7. The CDR3 has 19 residues. Germline CDR1 SGHAT, CDR2 FQDESV (reference sequence). The CDR3 is CASSLVGTSGPSSYNEQFF. The CDR3, as DNA: TGTGCCAGCAGCTTAGTAGGGACTAGCGGGCCTAGCTCCTACAATGAGCAGTTCTTC.

This clonotype was detected a few times. CDR3 region: CASSLERTTTMNTEAFF. As DNA, the CDR3 is TGCGCCAGCAGCTTGGAGAGGACGACAACGATGAACACTGAAGCTTTCTTT. The chain combines TRBV5-1 with TRBJ1-1; the D is unclear. The CDR3 extends over 17 amino acids. Trimming left V 0 bases short and J 0 bases short, with 15 bases between. Germline loops: CDR1 SGHRS, CDR2 YFSETQ.

The chain recombines TRBV10-2 with TRBJ2-7; D is uncertain. Trimming left V 3 bases short and J 6 bases short, with 9 bases between. This CDR3 contains 12 residues. Germline V gene data show CDR1 as WSHSY and CDR2 as SAAADI. CDR3 sequence: CASSDMKIEQYF. The CDR3, as DNA: TGCGCCAGCAGTGATATGAAAATCGAGCAGTACTTC.

This clonotype was observed at least ten times. Written as DNA, the CDR3 is TGTGCCAGCAGTCCACGATACTCCCCCAGCCGAGGCGCAGACAGGGAGACCCAGTACTTC. Encoded protein: CASSPRYSPSRGADRETQYF. The chain uses TRBV6-2 or TRBV6-3 and TRBJ2-5; the D gene is possibly TRBD1 (6 bases). CDR1 is MNHEY, CDR2 SVGEGT, per germline. V was pared by 5 bases and J by 5 bases, with 33 bases between. The CDR3 totals 20 residues.

The chain uses TRBV30 and TRBJ2-2; the D is unclear. CDR1 is GTSNPN, CDR2 SVGIG, per germline (reference sequence). V was shortened by 3 bases and J by 5 bases, with 13 bases between the two germline ends. This CDR3 region has 14 residues. CDR3 nucleotides: TGTGCCTGGAGCTCCAACCCGCTGACCGGGGAGCTGTTTTTT. It translates to CAWSSNPLTGELFF.

The rearrangement joins TRBV9 to TRBJ2-1; TRBD2 matches 10 bases. Germline lookup yields CDR1 SGDLS and CDR2 YYNGEE. This CDR3 has 18 residues. The V segment lost 4 bases and the J segment 7 bases; nucleotides outside the gene matches: 17. The CDR3 DNA reads as TGTGCCAGCAGCACGAAACCCTTTAGCGGGAGGCCGGGGAATGAGCAGTTCTTC. Protein sequence: CASSTKPFSGRPGNEQFF.

The CDR3 coding sequence is TGCGCCAGCAGCGCGGGACTAGCGTACAGCACAGATACGCAGTATTTT. Its protein is CASSAGLAYSTDTQYF. The gene calls are TRBV5-1 and TRBJ2-3; 10 nucleotides line up with TRBD2. The germline CDR1 and CDR2 sequences are SGHRS and YFSETQ. With V trimmed by 4 bases and J by 0 bases, 5 bases remained unmatched. The CDR3 loop spans 16 amino acids.

This CDR3 reads CASSSRGGIAKNIQYF. In DNA form, the CDR3 reads TGTGCCAGCAGCTCCCGGGGGGGGATAGCCAAAAACATTCAGTACTTC. V gene TRBV7-2 combines with J gene TRBJ2-4; 8 positions agree with TRBD2. The V gene's germline CDR1 is SGHTA and CDR2 FQGNSA. This CDR3 spans 16 amino acids. Losses at the gene ends were 4 bases for V and 0 bases for J; bases not matched to a gene: 5.

This clonotype appeared many times. V gene TRBV3-1 combines with J gene TRBJ2-2; D call uncertain. V was pared by 1 base and J by 6 bases, with 6 bases between. CDR3 length: 13 residues. Germline V gene lookup returns CDR1 LGHDT and CDR2 YNNKEL (reference sequence). The CDR3 coding sequence is TGTGCCAGCAGCCAAGTTTACGCCGGGGAGCTGTTTTTT. Translation gives CASSQVYAGELFF.

Here the CDR3 reads CASSLPGTGVTQYF. DNA for the CDR3: TGTGCCAGCAGCTTACCCGGGACAGGGGTGACGCAGTATTTT. The V gene is TRBV7-6, the J gene TRBJ2-3; 10 nucleotides agree with TRBD1. With V trimmed by 2 bases and J by 9 bases, 5 bases remained unmatched. The length of the CDR3 is 14 residues. Germline values: CDR1 SGHVS, CDR2 FNYEAQ. Together with reference TRBV7-6 and TRBJ2-3, the CDR3 gives the full variable domain: GAGVSQSPRYKVTKRGQDVALRCDPISGHVSLYWYRQALGQGPEFLTYFNYEAQQDKSGLPNDRFSAERPEGSISTLTIQRTEQRDSAMYRCASSLPGTGVTQYFGPGTRLTVL.

The chain combines TRBV29-1 with TRBJ1-1; no clear D gene. The CDR3 is 13 amino acids. The germline gives CDR1 SQVTM, CDR2 ANQGSEA. With 5 bases removed from V and 0 bases from J, the gap between germline ends came to 10 bases. As DNA, the CDR3 is TGCAGCGTTAAACAAAGACTGAACACTGAAGCTTTCTTT. Amino acids: CSVKQRLNTEAFF. Full variable domain (outside the CDR3, taken from reference TRBV29-1 and TRBJ1-1): SAVISQKPSRDICQRGTSLTIQCQVDSQVTMMFWYRQQPGQSLTLIATANQGSEATYESGFVIDKFPISRPNLTFSTLTVSNMSPEDSSIYLCSVKQRLNTEAFFGQGTRLTVV.